These 22 T cell receptor beta chains originate from one sample sequenced in a study of response to subunit inactivated influenza vaccine. TCRdb reprocessed the RT-PCR reads via MiXCR and lists one record per CDR3 protein. This sample has fewer than 250,000 distinct CDR3 sequences; approximately 15% occur once, and the top ten carry under 30%. The sequencing used CD8+ T cells sorted from PBMCs, collected 5 days after vaccination. The receptors were gathered from a man aged 45-60 years who received an inactivated influenza vaccine.

There are a few counts of this clonotype. The chain uses TRBV5-1 and TRBJ2-5; tentatively, D is TRBD1 or TRBD2 (6 bases each). CDR3 length equals 14 residues. In germline, CDR1 is SGHRS, CDR2 YFSETQ. V was clipped by 4 bases and J by 7 bases, with 17 bases between them. The CDR3 is CASSGGDTGTTQYF. DNA of the CDR3: TGCGCCAGCAGCGGAGGGGACACTGGGACGACCCAGTACTTC.

The chain combines TRBV7-2 with TRBJ2-5; 9 nucleotides agree with TRBD1. The V and J ends lost 0 bases and 7 bases, in that order; junction bases with no gene match: 12. This CDR3 contains 17 residues. Germline loops: CDR1 SGHTA, CDR2 FQGNSA. The CDR3 is CASSLAPGTGSSRTQYF. CDR3 nucleotides: TGTGCCAGCAGCTTAGCGCCCGGGACAGGGTCCTCGCGGACCCAGTACTTC.

This clonotype was detected a few times. V usage is TRBV29-1 and J usage is TRBJ2-1; no reliable D call. This CDR3 is 11 amino acids long. The germline V gene encodes CDR1 SQVTM and CDR2 ANQGSEA. V was clipped by 6 bases and J by 9 bases, with 12 bases between them. CDR3 residues: CSVAPNSEQFF. CDR3 nucleotide sequence: TGCAGCGTCGCCCCGAACAGTGAGCAGTTCTTC.

This clonotype was picked up a small number of times. This chain connects TRBV12-3 or TRBV12-4 to TRBJ2-1; tentative D call: TRBD2 (5 bases). The CDR3 covers 14 residues. The germline V and J ends were trimmed by 8 bases and 0 bases, with 11 bases remaining between them. This CDR3 is CASPPSLSYNEQFF. The DNA of the CDR3 is TGTGCCAGCCCCCCTAGCCTCTCCTACAATGAGCAGTTCTTC.

Notes on this clonotype: An end of the junction does not agree with germline; a read error may underlie this. CDR3: CAGSFRTGRNEQFF. In DNA form, the CDR3 reads TGTGCCGGCAGTTTCAGGACAGGGCGGAATGAGCAGTTCTTC. V is TRBV12-3 or TRBV12-4 and J is TRBJ2-1; 8 bases are shared with TRBD1. The CDR3 is made up of 14 amino acids.

V gene TRBV5-1 combines with J gene TRBJ2-1; 9 bases are a match to TRBD2. The CDR3 is 17 amino acids. Germline-derived CDR1 and CDR2 are SGHRS and YFSETQ. Unmatched junction bases numbered 7, after V lost 0 bases and J lost 3 bases. In nucleotides, the CDR3 is TGCGCCAGCAGCTTGGCCCGTAGCGGGAGCCACTACAATGAGCAGTTCTTC. This sequence encodes CASSLARSGSHYNEQFF.

The chain has TRBV12-3 or TRBV12-4 and TRBJ1-3, with 7 bases matching TRBD1. This CDR3 contains 15 residues. V lost 7 bases to trimming and J lost 1 base; unmatched junction nucleotides: 7. CDR3 sequence reads: CASNADRASGNTIYF. CDR3 sequence (DNA): TGTGCCAGCAACGCAGACAGGGCTTCTGGAAACACCATATATTTT.

This clonotype was found a few times. In nucleotides, the CDR3 is TGCAGTGCTAGAGGGCCCCTAACCTATGTTGGTGATACGCAGTATTTT. This gives the protein CSARGPLTYVGDTQYF. The gene calls are TRBV20-1 and TRBJ2-3, with no clear D. V gave up 1 base and J gave up 6 bases, with 20 bases separating them. This CDR3 is built from 16 residues. Germline values: CDR1 DFQATT, CDR2 SNEGSKA (reference sequence).

This clonotype appeared many times. This sequence joins TRBV29-1 and TRBJ2-1; D perhaps matches TRBD1 (6 bases). The ends were cut back, 6 bases at V and 0 bases at J, with 6 bases in the middle. CDR1 and CDR2 (germline): SQVTM, ANQGSEA. The CDR3 totals 12 residues. CDR3 DNA sequence: TGCAGCGTGGACAGCTCCTACAATGAGCAGTTCTTC. This codes for CSVDSSYNEQFF.

The chain couples TRBV6-1 to TRBJ2-5; TRBD1 agrees at 8 bases. The CDR3 length is 15 residues. CDR1 is MNHNS, CDR2 SASEGT, per germline. V gave up 5 bases and J gave up 5 bases; unmatched junction bases: 10. The CDR3 nucleotides read TGTGCCAGCAGTCCCGCCGACAGGGGCTACGAGACCCAGTACTTC. It is translated as CASSPADRGYETQYF.

This clonotype has more than one count but fewer than ten. This rearrangement joins TRBV6-2 or TRBV6-3 to TRBJ2-7; 9 bases map to TRBD1. CDR1 and CDR2 (germline): MNHEY, SVGEGT. The V gene end was trimmed by 7 bases and the J gene end by 6 bases; junction bases not matched to a gene: 10. The CDR3 runs 14 residues. CDR3 in amino acids: CASKNRDRVREQYF. The CDR3 DNA is TGTGCCAGCAAAAACCGGGACAGGGTACGCGAGCAGTACTTC.

This chain uses TRBV6-2 or TRBV6-3 with TRBJ2-3; TRBD1 aligns across 10 bases. CDR3 length: 15 residues. The germline gives CDR1 MNHEY, CDR2 SVGEGT. The ends lost 7 bases at V and 5 bases at J; junction bases unmatched: 9. CDR3 amino acids: CASTLVGTGVDTQYF. CDR3 sequence (DNA): TGTGCCAGCACCCTTGTAGGGACAGGGGTAGATACGCAGTATTTT.

The chain is built from TRBV28 and TRBJ1-3; TRBD1 is a possible D gene (5 bases). V was pared by 2 bases and J by 3 bases, with 11 bases between. The CDR3 contains 15 residues. In germline, CDR1 is MDHEN, CDR2 SYDVKM. The CDR3 DNA sequence: TGTGCCAGCAGTTTAGGGCGGGACGGTGGAAACACCATATATTTT. Encoded protein: CASSLGRDGGNTIYF.

This sequence joins TRBV6-2 or TRBV6-3 and TRBJ2-2, with 7 bases that match TRBD2. Germline V gene data show CDR1 as MNHEY and CDR2 as SVGEGT. The CDR3 is made up of 16 amino acids. V shed 7 bases, J shed 4 bases, and the junction held 12 bases outside the gene matches. CDR3 in amino acids: CASTYLGTTFTGELFF. CDR3 sequence (DNA): TGTGCCAGCACATATCTGGGGACTACCTTCACCGGGGAGCTGTTTTTT.

This clonotype was counted only a few times. The V call is TRBV12-3 or TRBV12-4, the J call TRBJ2-7; the D is unclear. V was pared by 5 bases and J by 5 bases, with 7 bases between. The CDR3 loop spans 11 amino acids. As DNA, the CDR3 is TGTGCCAGCAGTCCAGGTAACGAGCAGTACTTC. The encoded protein is CASSPGNEQYF.

The gene calls are TRBV2 and TRBJ1-1, with no clear D. The V gene's germline CDR1 is SNHLY and CDR2 FYNNEI. Trimming cost V 4 bases and J 0 bases, with 3 bases left between them. The CDR3 extends over 12 amino acids. CDR3 nucleotide sequence: TGTGCCAGCAGTGGACTGAACACTGAAGCTTTCTTT. It is translated as CASSGLNTEAFF.

This clonotype was seen a few times. This chain's CDR3 is CSVEIRGQDTGELFF. In DNA, the CDR3 is TGCAGCGTCGAGATCAGGGGGCAGGACACCGGGGAGCTGTTTTTT. This chain connects TRBV29-1 to TRBJ2-2; 8 nucleotides match TRBD1. With V trimmed by 6 bases and J by 3 bases, 9 bases remained unmatched. Germline values: CDR1 SQVTM, CDR2 ANQGSEA. The length of the CDR3 is 15 residues.

This clonotype has just a few counts. The V call is TRBV15, the J call TRBJ1-1; D might be TRBD1 (5 bases). Trimming cost V 3 bases and J 10 bases, with 18 bases left between them. The CDR3 has 14 amino acids. The V gene's germline CDR1 is LNHNV and CDR2 YYDKDF (reference sequence). The CDR3 region has the DNA TGTGCCACCAGCAGTGAAACAGGAGGTTCATCAGCTTTCTTT. As protein: CATSSETGGSSAFF.

This clonotype was counted only a few times. The rearrangement joins TRBV11-2 to TRBJ1-2; D remains ambiguous. The germline V gene has CDR1 SGHAT and CDR2 FQNNGV. This CDR3 region has 14 residues. The ends were cut back, 1 base at V and 4 bases at J, with 10 bases in the middle. Here the CDR3 reads CASSLGNMGYGYTF. CDR3 nucleotides: TGTGCCAGCAGCTTAGGGAATATGGGCTATGGCTACACCTTC.

The chain couples TRBV7-9 to TRBJ2-2, with D perhaps matching TRBD1 (5 bases). The germline CDR1 and CDR2 sequences are SEHNR and FQNEAQ (reference sequence). Trimming removed 1 base from V and 5 bases from J, with 11 bases in between. The length of the CDR3 is 15 residues. Here the CDR3 reads CASSLGGHLTGELFF. The DNA for the CDR3 is TGTGCCAGCAGCTTAGGAGGACACCTTACCGGGGAGCTGTTTTTT.

This clonotype was observed a handful of times. The genes are TRBV7-6 and TRBJ2-1; 9 bases are shared with TRBD1. V trimming: 4 bases; J trimming: 7 bases; junction bases outside the gene matches: 14. This CDR3 comprises 17 residues. Per germline, CDR1 SGHVS and CDR2 FNYEAQ. The chain's CDR3 is CASSSLLGQGIGNEQFF. CDR3 sequence (DNA): TGTGCCAGCAGCTCCCTATTAGGACAGGGGATCGGGAATGAGCAGTTCTTC.

This clonotype was counted a few times. V and J are TRBV21-1 and TRBJ2-5; the listed D gene, TRBD2, was not tested against the DNA. TRBV21-1 is tagged as a pseudogene. The CDR3 has 19 residues. CDR3 sequence reads: CASSECPKRASGRMETQYF. CDR3 DNA: TGTGCCAGCAGCGAATGCCCCAAAAGGGCTAGCGGGAGGATGGAGACCCAGTACTTC.